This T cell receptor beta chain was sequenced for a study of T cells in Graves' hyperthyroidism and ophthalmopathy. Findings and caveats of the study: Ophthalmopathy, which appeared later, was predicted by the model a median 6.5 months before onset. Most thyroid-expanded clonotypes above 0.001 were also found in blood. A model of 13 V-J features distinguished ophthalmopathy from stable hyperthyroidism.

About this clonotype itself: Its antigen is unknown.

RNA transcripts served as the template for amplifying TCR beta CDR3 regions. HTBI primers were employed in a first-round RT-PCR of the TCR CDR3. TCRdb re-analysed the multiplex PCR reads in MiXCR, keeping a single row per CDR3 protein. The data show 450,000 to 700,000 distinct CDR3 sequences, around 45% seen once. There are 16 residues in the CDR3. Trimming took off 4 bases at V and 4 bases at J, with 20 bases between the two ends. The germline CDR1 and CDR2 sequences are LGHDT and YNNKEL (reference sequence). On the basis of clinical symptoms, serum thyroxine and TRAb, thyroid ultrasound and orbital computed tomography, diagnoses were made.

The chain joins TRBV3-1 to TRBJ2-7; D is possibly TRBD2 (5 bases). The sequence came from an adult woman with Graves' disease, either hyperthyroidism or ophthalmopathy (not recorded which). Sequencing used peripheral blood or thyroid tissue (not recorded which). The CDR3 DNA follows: TGTGCCAGCAGCCGCGATGCGGGTACAATTGGATACGAGCAGTACTTC. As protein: CASSRDAGTIGYEQYF.